Shown below are 14 T cell receptor beta chains from a single sample sequenced in a study of blood T cell repertoires in COVID-19 (dated by TCRdb to about 2020). Library preparation was by the immunoSEQ multiplex PCR assay. TCRdb carries this immuneACCESS record with in-frame sequences only. Its versions omit some clonotypes, under half of them owing to an unresolved V gene in the studies checked, with the rest unexplained. Present in this sample are about 170,000 clones, around 80% of which were seen just once. The top ten clones comprise under 20% of the sample. The source material was PBMCs or T cells enriched from blood (not recorded which). The receptor set was obtained from a woman aged 70-85 years in a cohort exposed to, infected with or recovered from COVID-19 (not recorded which).

The table lists this clone with a few counts. This chain connects TRBV5-1 to TRBJ2-6; 7 bases are a match to TRBD1. CDR1 is SGHRS, CDR2 YFSETQ, per germline. The V gene end was trimmed by 3 bases and the J gene end by 1 base; junction bases not matched to a gene: 4. The CDR3 runs 16 residues. The CDR3 region has the DNA TGCGCCAGCAGCTCCCCCAGGGGGTCTGGGGCCAACGTCCTGACTTTC. This sequence encodes CASSSPRGSGANVLTF.

The chain recombines TRBV5-1 with TRBJ1-2, with TRBD1 matching 8 bases. Germline loops: CDR1 SGHRS, CDR2 YFSETQ. V gave up 2 bases and J gave up 4 bases; unmatched junction bases: 10. The CDR3 is made up of 16 amino acids. The CDR3 region is CASSFRTGFDFYGYTF. The CDR3 coding sequence is TGCGCCAGCAGCTTCCGGACAGGGTTTGACTTCTATGGCTACACCTTC. The entire variable domain, with the rest obtained from reference TRBV5-1 and TRBJ1-2, is as follows: KAGVTQTPRYLIKTRGQQVTLSCSPISGHRSVSWYQQTPGQGLQFLFEYFSETQRNKGNFPGRFSGRQFSNSRSEMNVSTLELGDSALYLCASSFRTGFDFYGYTFGSGTRLTVV.

The chain employs TRBV15 and TRBJ1-2; no definite D call. CDR1 and CDR2 from the germline V gene are LNHNV and YYDKDF (reference sequence). Trimming shortened V by 0 bases and J by 8 bases, and 10 bases separated the two germline ends. CDR3 size: 13 residues. The CDR3 bases are TGTGCCACCAGCAGAGATTGGAGGCGGGGCTACACCTTC. Its protein product is CATSRDWRRGYTF.

This clone was seen ten or more times. V and J are TRBV14 and TRBJ2-1; 10 positions match TRBD2. CDR1 is SGHDN and CDR2 is FVKESK in the germline V gene. The V and J ends lost 1 base and 10 bases, in that order; junction bases with no gene match: 19. The CDR3 has 19 residues. The CDR3 nucleotides read TGTGCCAGCAGCCAAGTAAGCGGGCCACTAGCGGGAATTCGGGGGGAGCAGTTCTTC. Protein sequence: CASSQVSGPLAGIRGEQFF.

V gene TRBV5-1 combines with J gene TRBJ1-4, with 10 bases matching TRBD1. The CDR3 spans 16 residues. After removal of 4 bases from V and 5 bases from J, the junction contained 8 bases not matched to a gene. Germline CDR1 and CDR2: SGHRS and YFSETQ. CDR3 nucleotide sequence: TGCGCCAGCAGCAGCTCCCCGGGACAGGGGAATGAAAAACTGTTTTTT. This gives the protein CASSSSPGQGNEKLFF.

The V and J genes are TRBV6-5 and TRBJ2-3; D unresolved. Trimming cost V 7 bases and J 2 bases, with 7 bases left between them. The CDR3 extends over 12 amino acids. Germline V gene data show CDR1 as MNHEY and CDR2 as SVGAGI. CDR3 region: CASTAYTDTQYF. The DNA of the CDR3 is TGTGCCAGCACCGCCTACACAGATACGCAGTATTTT.

The chain uses TRBV10-3 and TRBJ2-2, with 11 bases aligning to TRBD2. The CDR3 contains 16 residues. The germline gives CDR1 ENHRY, CDR2 SYGVKD. Trimming at V came to 5 bases and at J to 4 bases, leaving 6 bases not matched to a gene. In nucleotides, the CDR3 is TGTGCCATCAGTTGGATAGCGGGAGGGAGCACCGGGGAGCTGTTTTTT. Amino acids: CAISWIAGGSTGELFF.

J is TRBJ1-2 and V is TRBV7-9; a possible D gene is TRBD1 (5 bases). Trimming shortened V by 1 base and J by 8 bases, and 17 bases separated the two germline ends. CDR1 and CDR2 from the germline V gene are SEHNR and FQNEAQ (reference sequence). There are 15 residues in the CDR3. This CDR3 is CASSLVAGQDNGYTF. Here the CDR3 DNA reads TGTGCCAGCAGCTTAGTAGCCGGCCAGGACAACGGCTACACCTTC.

This chain connects TRBV5-4 to TRBJ2-3, with D possibly TRBD2 on 6 matching bases. Germline CDR1 is SGHNT and CDR2 is YYREEE (reference sequence). The CDR3 covers 16 residues. The V gene lost 0 bases and the J gene lost 0 bases, with 11 bases spanning the gap. The CDR3 is CASSLASGWSTDTQYF. As DNA, the CDR3 is TGTGCCAGCAGCTTGGCAAGCGGGTGGAGCACAGATACGCAGTATTTT.

This clone was seen a handful of times. J is TRBJ1-1 and V is TRBV27; 7 bases align to TRBD1. Losses at the gene ends were 2 bases for V and 6 bases for J; bases not matched to a gene: 0. The CDR3 totals 12 residues. Germline lookup yields CDR1 MNHEY and CDR2 SMNVEV (reference sequence). The CDR3 DNA reads as TGTGCCAGCAGTTTACAGGGGGCTGAAGCTTTCTTT. Translating it yields CASSLQGAEAFF.

The V call is TRBV6-4, the J call TRBJ2-1, with 11 bases identical to TRBD2. The length of the CDR3 is 14 residues. Germline V gene lookup returns CDR1 MRHNA and CDR2 SNTAGT. V lost 7 bases to trimming and J lost 3 bases; unmatched junction nucleotides: 2. Written as DNA, the CDR3 is TGTGCCAGCAAGACTAGCGGGAACTACAATGAGCAGTTCTTC. Residues: CASKTSGNYNEQFF.

The V gene is TRBV7-8, the J gene TRBJ2-4; D call uncertain. CDR3 length equals 15 residues. Germline V CDR1 and CDR2: SGHVS, FQNEAQ. V was shortened by 5 bases and J by 0 bases, with 11 bases between the two germline ends. CDR3 sequence (DNA): TGTGCCAGCAGCCCCGCATGGCTAGCCAAAAACATTCAGTACTTC. Protein product: CASSPAWLAKNIQYF.

The V gene is TRBV6-2 or TRBV6-3, the J gene TRBJ2-3; the D is unclear. The CDR3 spans 13 residues. V lost 3 bases to trimming and J lost 5 bases, with 9 bases between them. Per the germline V gene, CDR1 is MNHEY and CDR2 is SVGEGT. CDR3 coding DNA: TGTGCCAGCAGTTATGGCCGTCAAGATACGCAGTATTTT. Encoded protein: CASSYGRQDTQYF.

The chain joins TRBV18 to TRBJ2-5; 12 bases agree with TRBD2. Germline CDR1 KGHSH, CDR2 LQKENI. This CDR3 is built from 15 residues. J gave up 10 bases and V 0 bases, and 6 bases lay outside the gene matches. CDR3 DNA sequence: TGTGCCAGCTCACCACCCTACCGGACTAGCGGGATCCAGTACTTC. Protein: CASSPPYRTSGIQYF.